Listed below are T cell receptor beta chains from one sample, sequenced in a study of OX40 agonist ivuxolimab in advanced cancers. Here immunoSEQ multiplex PCR was the method, and the copy in TCRdb shows in-frame clones only, minus some. The sample contains approximately 70,000 clones, approximately 90% of which appear only once. The sample consisted of CD4+ or CD8+ T cells sorted from blood, taken in a trial of the OX40 agonist ivuxolimab. The receptors originated from an adult with an advanced solid tumor such as melanoma, head and neck, liver or kidney cancer. Each CDR3 is given with its conserved first and last residue. A D gene is named only where the DNA matches it firmly.

j_call d_call v_call cdr3_nt cdr3_aa
TRBJ2-7 - TRBV25-1 TGTGCCAGCAGTACCGGGGCCTACGAGCAGTACTTC CASSTGAYEQYF
TRBJ2-7 TRBD1 TRBV6-5 TGTGCCAGCAGTTACCCCGGGACAGGGCGGAACGAGCAGTACTTC CASSYPGTGRNEQYF
TRBJ1-4 - TRBV2 TGTGCCAGCAGCGCATGGACGGCTGGAGAGGAAAAACTGTTTTTT CASSAWTAGEEKLFF
TRBJ2-7 TRBD2 TRBV19 TGTGCCAGTAGTATATCTAGCGGCACCTCCTACGAGCAGTACTTC CASSISSGTSYEQYF
TRBJ1-4 - TRBV30 TGTGCCTGGAGTGCCTTGGGAGCAACTAATGAAAAACTGTTTTTT CAWSALGATNEKLFF
TRBJ2-7 - TRBV7-3 TGTGCCAGCAGCTCAAGCGGGACAGTGGGTGATGAGCAGTACTTC CASSSSGTVGDEQYF
TRBJ1-1 - TRBV6-5 TGTGCCAGCAGTTACTCTTCCAGGGGCCCCACTGAAGCTTTCTTT CASSYSSRGPTEAFF
TRBJ2-1 - TRBV11-1 TGTGCCAGCAGCTTAGAGGGGGACCACAATGAGCAGTTCTTC CASSLEGDHNEQFF
TRBJ1-4 - TRBV5-1 TGCGCCAGCAGCGATGGTCAGGCGAATGAAAAACTGTTTTTT CASSDGQANEKLFF
TRBJ2-7 - TRBV7-9 TGTGCCAGCAGCTTAGTAGAACGGGCCTACGAGCAGTACTTC CASSLVERAYEQYF
TRBJ1-5 - TRBV28 TGTGCCAGCAGTTTTATCCCTTCTGACAATCAGCCCCAGCATTTT CASSFIPSDNQPQHF
TRBJ1-4 - TRBV9 TGTGCCAGCAGCCCTACAGGGACTAATGAAAAACTGTTTTTT CASSPTGTNEKLFF
TRBJ1-5 - TRBV5-1 TGCGCCAGCAGCTTGGAGTACGGTAGCAATCAGCCCCAGCATTTT CASSLEYGSNQPQHF
TRBJ1-1 - TRBV7-9 TGTGCCAGCAGCTTAGTCCAGGGTTATACTGAAGCTTTCTTT CASSLVQGYTEAFF
TRBJ2-5 TRBD1 TRBV19 TGTGCCAGTAGTGGACAGGGAGAGACCCAGTACTTC CASSGQGETQYF
TRBJ2-2 - TRBV9 TGTGCCAGCAGCGTAGGGGACGAACGAATGAACACCGGGGAGCTGTTTTTT CASSVGDERMNTGELFF
TRBJ2-1 TRBD1 TRBV29-1 TGCAGCGTTGAAGTGGGACAGGGCTACAATGAGCAGTTCTTC CSVEVGQGYNEQFF